This entry lists 26 T cell receptor beta chains sequenced from one sample in a study of identical twins. TCRdb re-derived calls from the 5' RACE reads in MiXCR, one entry per CDR3 protein. The table includes about 660,000 distinct CDR3 sequences, more than 6.5% detected once. These sequences were also reported in another study, on yellow fever vaccine responses in identical twins.

The source material was PBMCs. The receptors stem from a woman aged 18-30 years in good health.

This clonotype was seen repeatedly, ten times or more. J is TRBJ2-1 and V is TRBV6-5; 11 nucleotides agree with TRBD2. CDR1 is MNHEY, CDR2 SVGAGI, per germline. The CDR3 length is 16 residues. V dropped 2 bases and J dropped 4; count of bases not matched to a gene: 4. The DNA of the CDR3 is TGTGCCAGCAGTTACGGGACTAGCGGCCTTTACAATGAGCAGTTCTTC. Protein product: CASSYGTSGLYNEQFF.

The chain is built from TRBV7-3 and TRBJ2-3, with 15 nucleotides matching TRBD2. Germline CDR1 reads SGHTA; CDR2 reads FQGTGA. With 4 bases clipped from V and 5 bases from J, the junction kept 10 bases outside the gene matches. The CDR3 sequence is 18 residues long. CDR3 residues: CASSSYKPGLAGGDTQYF. In DNA, the CDR3 is TGTGCCAGCAGCTCTTATAAGCCGGGACTAGCGGGGGGAGATACGCAGTATTTT.

In its sample, this clonotype was seen a few times. The chain has TRBV20-1 and TRBJ2-5; 11 bases match TRBD2. Trimming took 3 bases from V and 1 from J; bases not matched to a gene: 7. The CDR3 is 16 residues long. Looked up from germline, CDR1 is DFQATT and CDR2 is SNEGSKA (reference sequence). The CDR3 DNA reads TGCAGTGCTAGTGTAACCGGGACTAGCGGCCAAGAGACCCAGTACTTC. It codes for CSASVTGTSGQETQYF.

In its sample, this clonotype was seen many times. The J gene is TRBJ1-2, the V gene TRBV5-1, with 8 nucleotides matching TRBD1. Germline values: CDR1 SGHRS, CDR2 YFSETQ. The CDR3 length is 14 residues. V was pared by 4 bases and J by 7 bases, with 9 bases of the junction left unmatched. The DNA for the CDR3 is TGCGCCAGCAGCCCGGTGGACAGGGATGGTGGCTACACCTTC. Translated: CASSPVDRDGGYTF.

J is TRBJ2-3 and V is TRBV4-1, with D possibly TRBD2 on 6 matching bases. CDR3 length equals 14 residues. Trimming took 3 bases from V and 4 from J, leaving 11 bases between them. The germline V gene encodes CDR1 MGHRA and CDR2 YSYEKL. The CDR3 loop reads CASSQPGVADTQYF. The CDR3 bases are TGCGCCAGCAGCCAGCCGGGGGTGGCAGATACGCAGTATTTT.

This clonotype was counted only a few times. The chain links TRBV3-1 to TRBJ2-7; D may be TRBD1 or TRBD2 (5 bases each). CDR3 size: 15 residues. In germline, CDR1 is LGHDT, CDR2 YNNKEL (reference sequence). V was clipped by 1 base and J by 2 bases, with 12 bases between them. The CDR3 DNA reads TGTGCCAGCAGCCAAGGGCAAGGGGACCCCTACGAGCAGTACTTC. This translates into CASSQGQGDPYEQYF.

This clonotype was recorded many times. This chain connects TRBV10-3 to TRBJ2-7; tentatively, D is TRBD1 or TRBD2 (6 bases each). The V end was cut by 6 bases, the J end by 5 bases, with 11 bases between. This CDR3 contains 12 residues. Germline V gene data show CDR1 as ENHRY and CDR2 as SYGVKD. Written as DNA, the CDR3 is TGTGCCATCAGGGCCGGGGGCCACGAGCAGTACTTC. It is translated as CAIRAGGHEQYF.

This rearrangement joins TRBV28 to TRBJ1-2, with a weak D call TRBD1 (5 bases). The V gene's germline CDR1 is MDHEN and CDR2 SYDVKM. The length of the CDR3 is 10 residues. Trimming pared 11 bases from V and 14 bases from J, leaving 18 bases between. The CDR3 region is CAWGRAPLTF. CDR3 sequence (DNA): TGTGCCTGGGGCAGGGCTCCTTTAACCTTC.

The chain couples TRBV20-1 to TRBJ1-1; 8 bases map to TRBD1. Per germline, CDR1 DFQATT and CDR2 SNEGSKA (reference sequence). V shed 5 bases and J 5 bases; nucleotides not matched to a gene: 13. The CDR3 contains 15 residues. The CDR3 protein is CSALGQGSQVTEAFF. The CDR3 bases are TGCAGTGCTCTTGGACAGGGATCACAGGTGACTGAAGCTTTCTTT.

The sample holds many counts of this clonotype. V gene TRBV12-3 or TRBV12-4 combines with J gene TRBJ2-1, with D tentatively TRBD1 or TRBD2 (5 bases each). The CDR3 contains 15 residues. V lost 3 bases to trimming and J lost 7 bases, with 16 bases between them. CDR3 region: CASSFGGVTFNEQFF. Here the CDR3 DNA reads TGTGCCAGCAGTTTTGGGGGAGTAACTTTTAATGAGCAGTTCTTC.

This clonotype was detected a few times. This rearrangement joins TRBV29-1 to TRBJ1-1; the D gene is possibly TRBD1 (5 bases). Germline V gene sequence: CDR1 SQVTM, CDR2 ANQGSEA. This CDR3 is 12 amino acids long. V gave up 1 base and J gave up 3 bases, with 6 bases separating them. This CDR3 is CSVEGGDTEAFF. For the CDR3, the DNA is TGCAGCGTTGAAGGGGGGGACACTGAAGCTTTCTTT.

The chain recombines TRBV19 with TRBJ1-1; 10 nucleotides line up with TRBD1. The V and J ends lost 7 bases and 4 bases, in that order; junction bases with no gene match: 6. The germline CDR1 and CDR2 sequences are LNHDA and SQIVND (reference sequence). CDR3 length: 14 amino acids. The CDR3 loop reads CASTPTGGSTEAFF. Here the CDR3 DNA reads TGTGCCAGTACCCCGACAGGGGGCTCCACTGAAGCTTTCTTT.

This clonotype was recorded many times. V usage is TRBV28 and J usage is TRBJ2-2, with D uncertain. V was trimmed by 1 base and J by 0 bases, leaving 6 bases between them. Germline V gene lookup returns CDR1 MDHEN and CDR2 SYDVKM. The CDR3 covers 15 residues. CDR3 in amino acids: CASSLSLPNTGELFF. The DNA for the CDR3 is TGTGCCAGCAGTTTATCACTACCGAACACCGGGGAGCTGTTTTTT.

In its sample, this clonotype was seen many times. J is TRBJ1-5 and V is TRBV28; 9 bases map to TRBD1. V was pared by 4 bases and J by 6 bases, with 10 bases of the junction left unmatched. The CDR3 is made up of 16 amino acids. CDR1 is MDHEN, CDR2 SYDVKM, per germline. CDR3 nucleotide sequence: TGTGCCAGCAGTTGGGGAACAGGGGGCGGCGGTCAGCCCCAGCATTTT. Its translation is CASSWGTGGGGQPQHF. The whole variable domain, filled in from reference TRBV28 and TRBJ1-5, reads DVKVTQSSRYLVKRTGEKVFLECVQDMDHENMFWYRQDPGLGLRLIYFSYDVKMKEKGDIPEGYSVSREKKERFSLILESASTNQTSMYLCASSWGTGGGGQPQHFGDGTRLSIL.

The sample holds a few counts of this clonotype. The chain carries TRBV20-1 and TRBJ2-3; weak D call: TRBD1 (6 bases). With 2 bases removed from V and 4 bases from J, the gap between germline ends came to 10 bases. In germline, CDR1 is DFQATT, CDR2 SNEGSKA (reference sequence). The CDR3 is made up of 13 amino acids. The CDR3 protein is CSARRGGADTQYF. DNA of the CDR3: TGCAGTGCTAGAAGAGGGGGAGCAGATACGCAGTATTTT.

Only a few counts were recorded for this clonotype. The chain has TRBV15 and TRBJ2-3, with a possible D match to TRBD2 (5 bases). Germline-derived CDR1 and CDR2 are LNHNV and YYDKDF (reference sequence). The CDR3 has 16 residues. Trimming removed 0 bases from V and 3 bases from J, with 13 bases in between. The CDR3 loop is CATSREPSGITDTQYF. The CDR3 nucleotides read TGTGCCACCAGCAGAGAGCCTTCCGGGATTACAGATACGCAGTATTTT.

The chain employs TRBV27 and TRBJ2-5; the D gene could be TRBD1 or TRBD2 (5 bases each). V was pared by 5 bases and J by 5 bases, with 18 bases between. The CDR3 is 15 residues long. Germline lookup yields CDR1 MNHEY and CDR2 SMNVEV (reference sequence). DNA of the CDR3: TGTGCCAGCAGTAGATTAAGAGGGCCAGGGGAGACCCAGTACTTC. This encodes CASSRLRGPGETQYF.

This clonotype was seen only a few times. The genes are TRBV12-3 or TRBV12-4 and TRBJ2-5; 9 bases agree with TRBD1. CDR3 length equals 16 residues. After removal of 3 bases from V and 4 bases from J, the junction contained 9 bases not matched to a gene. As DNA, the CDR3 is TGTGCCAGCAGTTTGTCGGGACAGGGCATAAGAGAGACCCAGTACTTC. Its protein is CASSLSGQGIRETQYF.

This rearrangement joins TRBV7-2 to TRBJ2-1; TRBD1 matches 9 bases. Trimming removed 3 bases from V and 10 bases from J; junction bases left unmatched: 4. CDR1 and CDR2 from the germline V gene are SGHTA and FQGNSA. The CDR3 consists of 13 residues. CDR3 sequence: CASSLGQGQEQFF. The CDR3 DNA is TGTGCCAGCAGCTTGGGACAGGGTCAGGAGCAGTTCTTC.

The chain recombines TRBV7-9 with TRBJ2-1; D perhaps matches TRBD1 (6 bases). Germline V gene sequence: CDR1 SEHNR, CDR2 FQNEAQ (reference sequence). Trimming pared 1 base from V and 3 bases from J, leaving 13 bases between. The CDR3 is made up of 16 amino acids. CDR3 region: CASSLVAGAFYNEQFF. The CDR3 DNA reads as TGTGCCAGCAGCTTAGTGGCAGGGGCCTTCTACAATGAGCAGTTCTTC.

V is TRBV20-1 and J is TRBJ2-2, with 8 nucleotides matching TRBD1. The J segment lost 6 bases and the V segment lost 3 bases, leaving 9 bases of the junction unmatched. The CDR3 runs to 15 residues. The germline CDR1 and CDR2 sequences are DFQATT and SNEGSKA (reference sequence). Here the CDR3 reads CSARGTGGRAGELFF. The CDR3 nucleotides read TGCAGTGCTAGGGGCACAGGGGGGCGCGCCGGGGAGCTGTTTTTT.

This chain links TRBV10-3 with TRBJ2-1; D gene ambiguous. V was pared by 11 bases and J by 0 bases, with 20 bases between. The CDR3 sequence is 16 residues long. Germline CDR1 ENHRY, CDR2 SYGVKD. The CDR3 DNA follows: TGTGCCTCCTCCCCCTTGGAGCCTTCCTCCTACAATGAGCAGTTCTTC. Its protein is CASSPLEPSSYNEQFF.

The J gene is TRBJ2-3, the V gene TRBV11-2; no definite D call. Germline values: CDR1 SGHAT, CDR2 FQNNGV. The ends were cut back, 5 bases at V and 1 base at J, with 19 bases in the middle. The CDR3 has 17 residues. The CDR3 here is CASSRRVTDEGTDTQYF. The CDR3 DNA sequence: TGTGCCAGCAGCCGACGGGTTACAGACGAGGGCACAGATACGCAGTATTTT.

The chain combines TRBV5-5 with TRBJ2-1, with 11 bases aligning to TRBD2. There are 16 residues in the CDR3. CDR1 SGHKS and CDR2 YYEKEE come from the germline V gene (reference sequence). Losses at the gene ends were 4 bases for V and 3 bases for J; bases not matched to a gene: 6. CDR3 amino acids: CASSAKLAGGYNEQFF. CDR3 in DNA: TGTGCCAGCAGCGCCAAGCTAGCGGGGGGCTACAATGAGCAGTTCTTC.

This clonotype was recorded many times. This chain uses TRBV12-3 or TRBV12-4 with TRBJ1-2; 9 bases map to TRBD1. Trimming removed 5 bases from V and 6 bases from J; junction bases left unmatched: 4. CDR3 length equals 13 residues. The CDR3 is CASSGGTGHGYTF. The CDR3 region has the DNA TGTGCCAGCAGTGGCGGGACAGGGCATGGCTACACCTTC.

The genes are TRBV5-1 and TRBJ2-5, with D perhaps assigned TRBD1 or TRBD2 (5 bases each). Looked up from germline, CDR1 is SGHRS and CDR2 is YFSETQ. Trimming took off 0 bases at V and 5 bases at J, with 17 bases between the two ends. The CDR3 loop spans 16 amino acids. In nucleotides, the CDR3 is TGCGCCAGCAGCTTGGATGTTGGCTGGGGCGGGGAGACCCAGTACTTC. Translating it yields CASSLDVGWGGETQYF.